The TCR beta chain described here comes from a study of graft-versus-host responses after intestinal transplantation. Study details: Anti-thymocyte globulin served as induction for all recipients, who then took tacrolimus and steroids for about three years. Findings and caveats of the study: GvH clones were found in recipient marrow; some appeared first in ileum or blood.

Produced via immunoSEQ multiplex PCR; TCRdb's table is partial and in-frame only. Among about 18,000 clones listed, approximately 80% were seen once. The CDR3 loop spans 14 amino acids. Germline-derived CDR1 and CDR2 are SGHVS and FNYEAQ. Trimming left V 5 bases short and J 2 bases short, with 12 bases between. In regard to this clone: Its target is not known.

The source material was PBMCs, sampled 14 days after transplant. This sequence joins TRBV7-6 and TRBJ2-5, with D possibly matching TRBD1 (6 bases). This sequence originates from a human patient who received an intestinal transplant, so some T cells may come from the graft donor. CDR3 coding DNA: TGTGCCAGCAGCCCGTCGGACAGACAAGAGACCCAGTACTTC. This encodes CASSPSDRQETQYF.